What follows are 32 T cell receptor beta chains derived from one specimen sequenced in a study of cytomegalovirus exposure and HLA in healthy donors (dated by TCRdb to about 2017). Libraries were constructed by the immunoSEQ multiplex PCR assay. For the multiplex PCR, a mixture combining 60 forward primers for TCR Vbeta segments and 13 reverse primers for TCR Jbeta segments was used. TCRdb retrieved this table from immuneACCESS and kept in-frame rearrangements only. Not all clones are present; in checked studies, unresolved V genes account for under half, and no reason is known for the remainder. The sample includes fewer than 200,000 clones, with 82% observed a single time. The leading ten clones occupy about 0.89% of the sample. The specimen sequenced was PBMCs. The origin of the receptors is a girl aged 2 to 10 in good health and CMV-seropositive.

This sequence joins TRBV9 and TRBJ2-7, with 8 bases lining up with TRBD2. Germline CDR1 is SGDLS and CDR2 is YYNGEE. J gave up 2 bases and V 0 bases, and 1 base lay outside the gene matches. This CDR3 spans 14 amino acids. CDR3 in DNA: TGTGCCAGCAGCGTAGCGGGAGGGCCCTACGAGCAGTACTTC. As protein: CASSVAGGPYEQYF. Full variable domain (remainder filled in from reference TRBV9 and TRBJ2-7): DSGVTQTPKHLITATGQRVTLRCSPRSGDLSVYWYQQSLDQGLQFLIQYYNGEERAKGNILERFSAQQFPDLHSELNLSSLELGDSALYFCASSVAGGPYEQYFGPGTRLTVT.

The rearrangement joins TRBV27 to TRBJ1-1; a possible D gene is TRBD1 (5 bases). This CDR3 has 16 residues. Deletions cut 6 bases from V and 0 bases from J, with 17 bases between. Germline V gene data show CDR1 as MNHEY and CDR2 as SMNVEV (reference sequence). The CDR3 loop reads CASRQNGRDLNTEAFF. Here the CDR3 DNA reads TGTGCCAGCAGACAAAACGGCCGGGACTTGAACACTGAAGCTTTCTTT.

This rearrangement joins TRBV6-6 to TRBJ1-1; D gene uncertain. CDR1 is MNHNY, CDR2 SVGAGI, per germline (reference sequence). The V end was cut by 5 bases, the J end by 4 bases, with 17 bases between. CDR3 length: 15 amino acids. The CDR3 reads CASSDLRVMGTEAFF. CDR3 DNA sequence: TGTGCCAGCAGTGACCTGCGGGTAATGGGCACTGAAGCTTTCTTT.

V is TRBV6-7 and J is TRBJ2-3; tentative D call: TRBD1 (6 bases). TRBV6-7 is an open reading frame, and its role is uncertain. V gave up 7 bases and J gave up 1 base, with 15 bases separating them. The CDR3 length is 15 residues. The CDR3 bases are TGTGCCAGCACAAGATACAGGGACCGCACAGATACGCAGTATTTT. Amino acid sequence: CASTRYRDRTDTQYF.

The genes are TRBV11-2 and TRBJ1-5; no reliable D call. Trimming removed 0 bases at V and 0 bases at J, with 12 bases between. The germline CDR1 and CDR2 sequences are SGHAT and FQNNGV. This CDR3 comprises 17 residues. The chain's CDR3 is CASSLDSVILSNQPQHF. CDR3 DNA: TGTGCCAGCAGCTTAGATTCGGTGATCCTTAGCAATCAGCCCCAGCATTTT.

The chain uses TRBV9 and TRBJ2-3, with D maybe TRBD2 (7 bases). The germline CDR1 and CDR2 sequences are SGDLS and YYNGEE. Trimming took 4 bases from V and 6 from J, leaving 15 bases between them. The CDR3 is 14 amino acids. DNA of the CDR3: TGTGCCAGCAGCACAAGGGGGGGATCGGATACGCAGTATTTT. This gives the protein CASSTRGGSDTQYF.

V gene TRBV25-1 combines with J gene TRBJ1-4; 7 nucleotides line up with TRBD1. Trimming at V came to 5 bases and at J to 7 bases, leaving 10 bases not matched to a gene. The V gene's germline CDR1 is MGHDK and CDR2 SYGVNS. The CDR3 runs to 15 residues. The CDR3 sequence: CASSLYRGFREKLFF. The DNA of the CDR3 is TGTGCCAGCAGTCTCTACAGGGGCTTTCGTGAAAAACTGTTTTTT.

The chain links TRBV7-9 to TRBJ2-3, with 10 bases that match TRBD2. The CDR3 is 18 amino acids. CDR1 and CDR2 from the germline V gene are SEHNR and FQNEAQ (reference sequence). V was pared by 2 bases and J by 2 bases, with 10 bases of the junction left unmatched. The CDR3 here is CASSLRASGSPLTDTQYF. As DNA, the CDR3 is TGTGCCAGCAGCTTAAGGGCTAGCGGGAGTCCCCTCACAGATACGCAGTATTTT.

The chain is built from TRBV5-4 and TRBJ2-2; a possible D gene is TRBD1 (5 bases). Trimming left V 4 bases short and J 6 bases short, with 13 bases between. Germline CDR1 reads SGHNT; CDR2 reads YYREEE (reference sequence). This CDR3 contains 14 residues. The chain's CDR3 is CASSPVAGPGELFF. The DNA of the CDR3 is TGTGCCAGCAGCCCGGTAGCAGGGCCCGGGGAGCTGTTTTTT.

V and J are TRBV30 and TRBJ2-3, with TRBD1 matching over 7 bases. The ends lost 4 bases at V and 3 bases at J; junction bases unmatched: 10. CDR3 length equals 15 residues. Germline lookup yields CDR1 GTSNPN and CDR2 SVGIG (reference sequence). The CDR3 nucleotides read TGTGCCTGGACCTCGCCGGGACAGCGTACAGATACGCAGTATTTT. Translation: CAWTSPGQRTDTQYF.

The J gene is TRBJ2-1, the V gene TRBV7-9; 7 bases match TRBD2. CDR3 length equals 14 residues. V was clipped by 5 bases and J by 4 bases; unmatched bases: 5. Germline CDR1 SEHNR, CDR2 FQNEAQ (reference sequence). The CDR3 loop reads CASSVGGQYNEQFF. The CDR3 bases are TGTGCCAGCAGCGTGGGAGGGCAGTACAATGAGCAGTTCTTC.

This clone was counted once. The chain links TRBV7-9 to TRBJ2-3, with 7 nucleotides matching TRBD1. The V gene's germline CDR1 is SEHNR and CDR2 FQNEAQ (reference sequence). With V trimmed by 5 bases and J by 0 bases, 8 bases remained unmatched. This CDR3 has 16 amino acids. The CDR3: CASSPRQGISTDTQYF. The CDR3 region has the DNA TGTGCCAGCAGCCCGCGACAGGGAATTAGCACAGATACGCAGTATTTT.

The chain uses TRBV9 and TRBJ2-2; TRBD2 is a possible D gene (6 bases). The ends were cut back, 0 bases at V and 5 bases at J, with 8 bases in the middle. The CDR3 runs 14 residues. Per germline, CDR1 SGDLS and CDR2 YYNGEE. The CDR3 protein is CASSVEGGTGELFF. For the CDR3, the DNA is TGTGCCAGCAGCGTAGAGGGAGGAACCGGGGAGCTGTTTTTT.

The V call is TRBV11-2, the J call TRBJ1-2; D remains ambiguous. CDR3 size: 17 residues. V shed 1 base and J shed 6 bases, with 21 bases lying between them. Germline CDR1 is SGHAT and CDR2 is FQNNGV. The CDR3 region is CASSLVRGNPEYHGYTF. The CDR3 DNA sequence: TGTGCCAGCAGCTTAGTAAGAGGGAACCCGGAGTACCATGGCTACACCTTC.

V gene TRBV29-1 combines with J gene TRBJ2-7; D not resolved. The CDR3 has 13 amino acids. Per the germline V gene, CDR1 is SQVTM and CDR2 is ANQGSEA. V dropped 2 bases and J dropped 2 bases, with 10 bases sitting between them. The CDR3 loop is CSVETARTYEQYF. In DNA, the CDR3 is TGCAGCGTTGAAACAGCCAGGACCTACGAGCAGTACTTC.

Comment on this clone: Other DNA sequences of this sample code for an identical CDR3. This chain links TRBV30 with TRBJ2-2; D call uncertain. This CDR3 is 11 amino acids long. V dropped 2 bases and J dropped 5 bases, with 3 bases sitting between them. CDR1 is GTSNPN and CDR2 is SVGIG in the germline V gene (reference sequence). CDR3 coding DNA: TGTGCCTGGAGTTCGACCGGGGAGCTGTTTTTT. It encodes CAWSSTGELFF.

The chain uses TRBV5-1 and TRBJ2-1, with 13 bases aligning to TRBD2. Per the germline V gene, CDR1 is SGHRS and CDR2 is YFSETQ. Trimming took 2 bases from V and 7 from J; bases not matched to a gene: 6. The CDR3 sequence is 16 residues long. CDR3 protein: CASSFLTSGRKNEQFF. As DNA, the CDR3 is TGCGCCAGCAGCTTCCTGACTAGCGGGAGGAAGAATGAGCAGTTCTTC.

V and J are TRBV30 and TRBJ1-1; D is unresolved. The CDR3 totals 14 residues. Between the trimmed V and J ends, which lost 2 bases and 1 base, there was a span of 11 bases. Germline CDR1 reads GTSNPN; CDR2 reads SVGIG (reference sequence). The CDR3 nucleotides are TGTGCCTGGAGTCGTATTTCCCCGAACACTGAAGCTTTCTTT. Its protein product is CAWSRISPNTEAFF.

CDR3 region: CASSVEGAGPQHF. The CDR3 region has the DNA TGTGCCAGCAGCGTAGAGGGGGCCGGGCCCCAGCATTTT. This sequence joins TRBV9 and TRBJ1-5, with 7 bases that match TRBD1. This CDR3 region has 13 residues. Trimming took 0 bases from V and 9 from J; bases not matched to a gene: 3. In germline, CDR1 is SGDLS, CDR2 YYNGEE. The full variable domain, its missing parts supplied by reference TRBV9 and TRBJ1-5, is DSGVTQTPKHLITATGQRVTLRCSPRSGDLSVYWYQQSLDQGLQFLIQYYNGEERAKGNILERFSAQQFPDLHSELNLSSLELGDSALYFCASSVEGAGPQHFGDGTRLSIL.

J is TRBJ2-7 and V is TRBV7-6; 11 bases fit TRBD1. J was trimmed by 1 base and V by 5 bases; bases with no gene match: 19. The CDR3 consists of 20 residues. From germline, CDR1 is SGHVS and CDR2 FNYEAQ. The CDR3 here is CASSPARDRGKYGRSYEQYF. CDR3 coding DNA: TGTGCCAGCAGCCCAGCACGGGACAGGGGGAAGTATGGGAGGTCCTACGAGCAGTACTTC.

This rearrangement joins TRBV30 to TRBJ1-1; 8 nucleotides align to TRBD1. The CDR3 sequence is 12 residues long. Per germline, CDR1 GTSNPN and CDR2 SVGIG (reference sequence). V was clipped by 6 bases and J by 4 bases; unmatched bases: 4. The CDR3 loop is CACGQGLTEAFF. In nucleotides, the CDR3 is TGTGCCTGTGGACAGGGTCTCACTGAAGCTTTCTTT.

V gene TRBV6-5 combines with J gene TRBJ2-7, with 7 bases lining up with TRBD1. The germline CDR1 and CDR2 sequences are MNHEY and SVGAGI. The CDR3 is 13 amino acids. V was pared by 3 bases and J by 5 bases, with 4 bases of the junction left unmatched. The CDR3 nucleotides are TGTGCCAGCAGTTATCCCGACAGGGACGAGCAGTACTTC. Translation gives CASSYPDRDEQYF.

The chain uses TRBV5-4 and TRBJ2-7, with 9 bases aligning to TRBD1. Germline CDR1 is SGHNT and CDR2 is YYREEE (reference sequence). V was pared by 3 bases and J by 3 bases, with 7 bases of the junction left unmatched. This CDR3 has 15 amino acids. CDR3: CASSSPGQGFYEQYF. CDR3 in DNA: TGTGCCAGCAGCTCGCCGGGACAGGGCTTCTACGAGCAGTACTTC. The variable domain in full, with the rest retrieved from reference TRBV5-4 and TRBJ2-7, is ETGVTQSPTHLIKTRGQQVTLRCSSQSGHNTVSWYQQALGQGPQFIFQYYREEENGRGNFPPRFSGLQFPNYSSELNVNALELDDSALYLCASSSPGQGFYEQYFGPGTRLTVT.

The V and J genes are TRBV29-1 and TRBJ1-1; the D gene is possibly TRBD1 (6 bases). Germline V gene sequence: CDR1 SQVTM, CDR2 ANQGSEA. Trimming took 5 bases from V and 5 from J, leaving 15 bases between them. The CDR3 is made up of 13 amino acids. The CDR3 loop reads CSVQRGAGTEAFF. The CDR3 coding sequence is TGCAGCGTTCAACGGGGGGCGGGAACTGAAGCTTTCTTT.

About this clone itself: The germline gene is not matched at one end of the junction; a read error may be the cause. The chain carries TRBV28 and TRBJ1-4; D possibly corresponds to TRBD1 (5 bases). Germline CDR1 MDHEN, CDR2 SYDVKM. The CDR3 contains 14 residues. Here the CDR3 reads CACRDQGANEKLFF. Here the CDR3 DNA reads TGTGCCTGCAGGGATCAGGGTGCTAATGAAAAACTGTTTTTT.

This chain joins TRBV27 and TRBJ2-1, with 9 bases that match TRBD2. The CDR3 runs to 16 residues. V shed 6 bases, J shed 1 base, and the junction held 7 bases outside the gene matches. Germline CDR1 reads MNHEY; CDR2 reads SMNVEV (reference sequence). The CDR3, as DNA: TGTGCCAGCAGCGAAATAGCGGGAGCGTCCTACAATGAGCAGTTCTTC. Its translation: CASSEIAGASYNEQFF.

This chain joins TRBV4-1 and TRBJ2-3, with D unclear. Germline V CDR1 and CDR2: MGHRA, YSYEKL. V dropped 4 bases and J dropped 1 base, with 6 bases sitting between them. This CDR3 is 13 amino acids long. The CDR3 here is CASSPTRTDTQYF. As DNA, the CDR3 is TGCGCCAGCAGCCCTACCCGCACAGATACGCAGTATTTT.

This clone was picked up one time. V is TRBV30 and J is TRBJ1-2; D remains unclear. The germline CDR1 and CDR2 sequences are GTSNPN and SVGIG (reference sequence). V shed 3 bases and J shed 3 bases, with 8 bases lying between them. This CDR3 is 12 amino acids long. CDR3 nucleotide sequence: TGTGCCTGGAGGGATGCGGACTATGGCTACACCTTC. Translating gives CAWRDADYGYTF.

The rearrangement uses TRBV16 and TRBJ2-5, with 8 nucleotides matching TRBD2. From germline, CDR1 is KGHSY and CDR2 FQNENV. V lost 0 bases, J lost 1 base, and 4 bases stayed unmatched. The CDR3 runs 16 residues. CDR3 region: CASSQSAGEGQETQYF. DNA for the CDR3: TGTGCCAGCAGCCAATCAGCGGGAGAGGGCCAAGAGACCCAGTACTTC.

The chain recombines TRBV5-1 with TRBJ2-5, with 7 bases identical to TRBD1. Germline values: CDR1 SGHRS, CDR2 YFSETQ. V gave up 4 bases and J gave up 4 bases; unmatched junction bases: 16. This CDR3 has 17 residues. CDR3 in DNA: TGCGCCAGCAGCCGGAGCACCCCGGTCGAGGGGGCAGAGACCCAGTACTTC. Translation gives CASSRSTPVEGAETQYF.

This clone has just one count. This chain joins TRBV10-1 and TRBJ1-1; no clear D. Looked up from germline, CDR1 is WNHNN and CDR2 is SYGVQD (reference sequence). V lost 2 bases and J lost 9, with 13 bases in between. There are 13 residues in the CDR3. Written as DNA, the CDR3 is TGCGCCAGCAGTGAGATTAATTCCGAGCAAGCTTTCTTT. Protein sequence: CASSEINSEQAFF.

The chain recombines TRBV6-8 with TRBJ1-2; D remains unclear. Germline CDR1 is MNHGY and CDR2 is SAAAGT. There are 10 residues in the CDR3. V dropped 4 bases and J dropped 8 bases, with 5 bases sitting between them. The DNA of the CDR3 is TGTGCCAGCAGTTTTCAAGGCTACACCTTC. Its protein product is CASSFQGYTF.